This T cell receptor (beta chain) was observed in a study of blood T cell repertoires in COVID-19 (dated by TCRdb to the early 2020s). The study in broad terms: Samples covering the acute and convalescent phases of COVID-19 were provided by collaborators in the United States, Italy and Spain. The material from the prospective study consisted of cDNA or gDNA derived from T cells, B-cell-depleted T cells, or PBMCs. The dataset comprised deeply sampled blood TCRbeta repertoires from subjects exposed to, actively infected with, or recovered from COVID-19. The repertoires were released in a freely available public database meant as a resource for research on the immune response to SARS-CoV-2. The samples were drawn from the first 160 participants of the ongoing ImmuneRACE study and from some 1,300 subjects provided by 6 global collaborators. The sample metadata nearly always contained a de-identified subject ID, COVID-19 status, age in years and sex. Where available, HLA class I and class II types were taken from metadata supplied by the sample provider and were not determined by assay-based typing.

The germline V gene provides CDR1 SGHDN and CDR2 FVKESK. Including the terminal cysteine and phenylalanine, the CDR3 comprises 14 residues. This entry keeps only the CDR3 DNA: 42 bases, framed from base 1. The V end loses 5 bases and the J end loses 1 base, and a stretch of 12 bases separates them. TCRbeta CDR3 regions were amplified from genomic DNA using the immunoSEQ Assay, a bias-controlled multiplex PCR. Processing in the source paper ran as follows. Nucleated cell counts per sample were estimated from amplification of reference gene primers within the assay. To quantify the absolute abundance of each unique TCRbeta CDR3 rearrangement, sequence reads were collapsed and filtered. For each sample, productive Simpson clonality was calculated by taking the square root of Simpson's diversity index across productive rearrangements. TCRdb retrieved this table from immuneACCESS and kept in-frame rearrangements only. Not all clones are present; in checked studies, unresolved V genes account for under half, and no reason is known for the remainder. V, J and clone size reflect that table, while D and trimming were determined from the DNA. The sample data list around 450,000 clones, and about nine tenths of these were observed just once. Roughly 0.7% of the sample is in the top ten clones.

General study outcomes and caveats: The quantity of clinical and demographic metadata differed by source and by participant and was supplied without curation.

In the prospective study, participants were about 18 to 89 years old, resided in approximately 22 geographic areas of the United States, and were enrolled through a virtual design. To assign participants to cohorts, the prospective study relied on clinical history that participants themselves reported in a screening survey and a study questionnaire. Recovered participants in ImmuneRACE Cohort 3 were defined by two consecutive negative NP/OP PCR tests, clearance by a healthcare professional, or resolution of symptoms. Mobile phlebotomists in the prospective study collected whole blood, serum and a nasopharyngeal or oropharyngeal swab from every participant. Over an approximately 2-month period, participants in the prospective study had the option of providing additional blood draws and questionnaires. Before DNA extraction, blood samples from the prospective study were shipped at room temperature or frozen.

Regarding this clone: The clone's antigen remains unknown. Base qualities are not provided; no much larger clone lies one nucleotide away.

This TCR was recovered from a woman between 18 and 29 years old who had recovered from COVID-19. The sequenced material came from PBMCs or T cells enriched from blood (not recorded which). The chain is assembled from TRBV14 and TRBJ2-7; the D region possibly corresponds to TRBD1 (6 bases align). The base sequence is TGTGCCAGCAGCTCGGACAGCGGTTCCTACGAGCAGTACTTC. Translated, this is CASSSDSGSYEQYF.